A single TCR beta chain is shown here with its context. Its cognate antigen is unknown. This record belongs to a study of early T cells in non-severe SARS-CoV-2 infection. Study background: Unpaired chains resulted from sequencing bulk RNA of unsorted whole blood. Findings and limits, study-wide: VDJdb matching favored anti-spike CD8 responses, missing private and CD4 specificities.

CDR3 size: 14 residues. Trimming left V 6 bases short and J 4 bases short, with 18 bases between. Germline assignment: CDR1 DFQATT and CDR2 SNEGSKA (reference sequence). The library protocol tagged individual cDNA molecules with unique molecular identifiers. TCRdb re-called the 5' RACE reads with MiXCR, one entry per CDR3 protein. The profile shows fewer than 120,000 distinct CDR3 sequences, roughly 12% of them singletons. The TCR originated in an adult who was a healthcare worker with PCR-confirmed SARS-CoV-2 infection or an uninfected control (not recorded which). Source: whole blood, taken at baseline. The rearrangement links TRBV20-1 to TRBJ1-1; D ambiguous. The DNA for the CDR3 is TGCAGTGCGTCGTTTGTGACCCCGGTCACTGAAGCTTTCTTT. Translated, it gives CSASFVTPVTEAFF.